These 10 T cell receptor beta chains originate from one sample sequenced in a study of cytomegalovirus exposure and HLA in healthy donors. PCR amplification relied on 60 Vbeta primers (plus 13 Jbeta primers). The protocol was immunoSEQ multiplex PCR, while the TCRdb copy is restricted to in-frame clones and leaves out a portion. The sample carries 150,000 to 250,000 clones, 82% recorded once. Sequenced sample: PBMCs. These receptors were obtained from a boy aged 2-15 years in good health and CMV-seronegative.

The CDR3 sequence is CASTRGGSNTEAFF. The CDR3, as DNA: TGTGCCAGCACCCGAGGGGGCTCGAACACTGAAGCTTTCTTT. The rearrangement uses TRBV27 and TRBJ1-1; 7 nucleotides line up with TRBD1. V shed 7 bases and J 1 base; nucleotides not matched to a gene: 6. Per germline, CDR1 MNHEY and CDR2 SMNVEV (reference sequence). The CDR3 is made up of 14 amino acids.

This clone showed up just once. The chain is built from TRBV9 and TRBJ2-3; D unclear. CDR3 length equals 16 residues. V was pared by 0 bases and J by 0 bases, with 11 bases between. Germline V gene sequence: CDR1 SGDLS, CDR2 YYNGEE. CDR3 sequence reads: CASSVEATSSTDTQYF. The CDR3, as DNA: TGTGCCAGCAGCGTAGAAGCCACGTCAAGCACAGATACGCAGTATTTT.

The genes are TRBV4-2 and TRBJ1-2; D is unresolved. V dropped 1 base and J dropped 6 bases, with 9 bases sitting between them. CDR1 and CDR2 (germline): LGHNA, YNFKEQ. This CDR3 region has 13 residues. In nucleotides, the CDR3 is TGTGCCAGCAGCCAAGCGGATGGAGATGGCTACACCTTC. This codes for CASSQADGDGYTF.

V gene TRBV5-4 combines with J gene TRBJ2-7; weak D call: TRBD2 (5 bases). V was shortened by 4 bases and J by 6 bases, with 20 bases between the two germline ends. The germline gives CDR1 SGHNT, CDR2 YYREEE (reference sequence). The CDR3 totals 15 residues. The CDR3 here is CASSIRSGFEGEQYF. The DNA for the CDR3 is TGTGCCAGCAGCATCCGATCGGGTTTTGAGGGCGAGCAGTACTTC.

This clone appeared once. CDR3 sequence: CASSGEGDTQYF. CDR3 in DNA: TGTGCCAGCAGTGGGGAGGGGGATACGCAGTATTTT. The J gene is TRBJ2-3, the V gene TRBV6-1; 7 positions agree with TRBD2. V dropped 4 bases and J dropped 6; count of bases not matched to a gene: 1. The germline V gene encodes CDR1 MNHNS and CDR2 SASEGT. The CDR3 is 12 residues long.

The chain joins TRBV20-1 to TRBJ1-1, with D possibly matching TRBD1 (6 bases). Trimming removed 5 bases from V and 4 bases from J, with 8 bases in between. Germline V gene data show CDR1 as DFQATT and CDR2 as SNEGSKA (reference sequence). The CDR3 length is 11 residues. The CDR3 loop is CSAQGTTEAFF. The CDR3 nucleotides read TGCAGTGCTCAGGGGACCACTGAAGCTTTCTTT.

The V and J genes are TRBV7-2 and TRBJ2-1; 8 nucleotides line up with TRBD2. From germline, CDR1 is SGHTA and CDR2 FQGNSA. The trim removed 4 bases at V and 0 bases at J, leaving 14 bases unmatched. The CDR3 totals 19 residues. The CDR3 here is CASSSARGGGTSSYNEQFF. In DNA form, the CDR3 reads TGTGCCAGCAGCTCGGCTCGGGGCGGGGGGACGAGCTCCTACAATGAGCAGTTCTTC.

The V call is TRBV4-1, the J call TRBJ2-3; tentatively, D is TRBD2 (5 bases). There are 13 residues in the CDR3. The germline CDR1 and CDR2 sequences are MGHRA and YSYEKL. V was pared by 4 bases and J by 5 bases, with 10 bases between. The CDR3 nucleotides read TGCGCCAGCAGCCCGACCGGGGAAGATACGCAGTATTTT. This sequence encodes CASSPTGEDTQYF.

The V gene is TRBV5-1, the J gene TRBJ2-1; the D is unclear. With 4 bases removed from V and 8 bases from J, the gap between germline ends came to 16 bases. Germline CDR1 SGHRS, CDR2 YFSETQ. There are 14 residues in the CDR3. As DNA, the CDR3 is TGCGCCAGCAGCGGCACAGCCGCGCACGATGAGCAGTTCTTC. It translates to CASSGTAAHDEQFF.

V gene TRBV5-1 combines with J gene TRBJ1-1; 7 nucleotides agree with TRBD1. This CDR3 region has 14 residues. Germline values: CDR1 SGHRS, CDR2 YFSETQ. The junction had 3 bases not matched to a gene; V was cut back by 4 bases and J by 0 bases. CDR3 loop: CASSPTGLNTEAFF. The CDR3 DNA follows: TGCGCCAGCAGCCCGACAGGGTTGAACACTGAAGCTTTCTTT.